The rows below give T cell receptor beta chains drawn from one sample of a study of blood T cell repertoires in COVID-19. The protocol was immunoSEQ multiplex PCR, while the TCRdb copy is restricted to in-frame clones and leaves out a portion. In the table there are fewer than 700,000 clones, roughly nine tenths of which are singletons. Source material: peripheral blood. These TCRs come from a woman aged 45-59 years with COVID-19, enrolled during active disease. Both conserved end residues are part of each CDR3. A D gene is named only where the DNA matches it firmly. Rows may omit the clone size; those that give it use once, few, many or a size class.

v_gene: TRBV9
j_gene: TRBJ2-3
d_gene: TRBD2
abundance: .
CDR3nt: TGTGCCAGCACTTTGGGGGCTAGCGGGTTTGGCGATACGCAGTATTTT
CDR3aa: CASTLGASGFGDTQYF

v_gene: TRBV6-1
j_gene: TRBJ2-7
d_gene: TRBD2
abundance: .
CDR3nt: TGTGCCAGCAGTGCGTGGTTGGAGCGGGGGCCCCCGGATGAGCAGTACTTC
CDR3aa: CASSAWLERGPPDEQYF

v_gene: TRBV27
j_gene: TRBJ1-2
d_gene: TRBD1
abundance: .
CDR3nt: TGTGCCAGCAGTCTACGCCCCCCTGGGACAGGGGAGTATGGCTACACCTTC
CDR3aa: CASSLRPPGTGEYGYTF

v_gene: TRBV7-9
j_gene: TRBJ1-2
d_gene: TRBD1
abundance: .
CDR3nt: TGTGCCAGCAGTATGACAGGGTCGGTCGGCACCTTC
CDR3aa: CASSMTGSVGTF

v_gene: TRBV27
j_gene: TRBJ1-4
d_gene: TRBD1
abundance: .
CDR3nt: TGTGCCAGCGGACAGGGCGAAAAACTGTTTTTT
CDR3aa: CASGQGEKLFF

v_gene: TRBV5-1
j_gene: TRBJ2-7
d_gene: TRBD1
abundance: once
CDR3nt: TGCGCCAGCAGCTTACAGACAGGGCCCTACGAGCAGTACTTC
CDR3aa: CASSLQTGPYEQYF

v_gene: TRBV2
j_gene: TRBJ2-5
d_gene: .
abundance: .
CDR3nt: TGTGCCAGCAGTGGGGTAGCCCTCCAAGAGACCCAGTACTTC
CDR3aa: CASSGVALQETQYF

v_gene: TRBV30
j_gene: TRBJ1-2
d_gene: .
abundance: .
CDR3nt: TGTGCCTTAACTGTGGTTCCTGGTGGCTACACCTTC
CDR3aa: CALTVVPGGYTF

v_gene: TRBV7-3
j_gene: TRBJ2-3
d_gene: .
abundance: .
CDR3nt: TGTGCCAGCAGCTTAAACTTGGTAGATACGCAGTATTTT
CDR3aa: CASSLNLVDTQYF

v_gene: TRBV18
j_gene: TRBJ1-4
d_gene: .
abundance: .
CDR3nt: TGTGCCAGCTCACCAAACCCTCCGGGTAATGAAAAACTGTTTTTT
CDR3aa: CASSPNPPGNEKLFF

v_gene: TRBV5-4
j_gene: TRBJ1-6
d_gene: .
abundance: .
CDR3nt: TGTGCCAGCAGCCACACGCAGGGAGGCAATTCACCCCTCCACTTT
CDR3aa: CASSHTQGGNSPLHF

v_gene: TRBV5-1
j_gene: TRBJ2-7
d_gene: .
abundance: .
CDR3nt: TGCGCCAGCAGCTTGGGTGTTAGCGACTCCTACGAGCAGTACTTC
CDR3aa: CASSLGVSDSYEQYF

v_gene: TRBV21-1
j_gene: TRBJ1-6
d_gene: .
abundance: .
CDR3nt: TGTGCCAGCAAAAGAAGGGGTTATGCCGATTCACCCCTCCACTTT
CDR3aa: CASKRRGYADSPLHF

v_gene: TRBV10-1
j_gene: TRBJ1-1
d_gene: TRBD1
abundance: .
CDR3nt: TGCGCCACCTCACCGGGGGACAGCAACACTGAAGCTTTCTTT
CDR3aa: CATSPGDSNTEAFF

v_gene: TRBV11-2
j_gene: TRBJ1-1
d_gene: .
abundance: .
CDR3nt: TGTGCCAGCAGCCCCTCAACGGCAGGGGCGTACACTGAAGCTTTCTTT
CDR3aa: CASSPSTAGAYTEAFF

v_gene: TRBV2
j_gene: TRBJ2-1
d_gene: .
abundance: .
CDR3nt: TGTGCCAGCAGTGAGGATCAGGGGCTTCAATCCTACAATGAGCAGTTCTTC
CDR3aa: CASSEDQGLQSYNEQFF

v_gene: TRBV5-1
j_gene: TRBJ2-1
d_gene: TRBD2
abundance: .
CDR3nt: TGCGCCAGCAGCGACTATCTAGCGGGGGGACGCAATGAGCAGTTCTTC
CDR3aa: CASSDYLAGGRNEQFF

v_gene: TRBV7-8
j_gene: TRBJ2-3
d_gene: .
abundance: .
CDR3nt: TGTGCCAGCACCCCAGGGGCCCTGGATACGCAGTATTTT
CDR3aa: CASTPGALDTQYF

v_gene: TRBV12-5
j_gene: TRBJ1-6
d_gene: .
abundance: .
CDR3nt: TGTGCTAGTGGTTTGGTACGGGAAGGGAGCTCCTATAATTCACCCCTCCACTTT
CDR3aa: CASGLVREGSSYNSPLHF

v_gene: TRBV28
j_gene: TRBJ1-2
d_gene: .
abundance: .
CDR3nt: TGTGCCAGCAGGCCTCTTGGGGGGTTAGGCTATGGCTACACCTTC
CDR3aa: CASRPLGGLGYGYTF

v_gene: TRBV28
j_gene: TRBJ2-5
d_gene: TRBD2
abundance: few
CDR3nt: TGTGCCAGCAGTCCGGGGGGGCCAGGAGAGACCCAGTACTTC
CDR3aa: CASSPGGPGETQYF

v_gene: TRBV6-5
j_gene: TRBJ2-3
d_gene: TRBD2
abundance: .
CDR3nt: TGTGCCAGCAGCGGGATCCGGGGGGACACGCAGTATTTT
CDR3aa: CASSGIRGDTQYF

v_gene: TRBV13
j_gene: TRBJ1-4
d_gene: .
abundance: .
CDR3nt: TGTGCCAGCAGCCCATCAGGGGAGACTAATGAAAAACTGTTTTTT
CDR3aa: CASSPSGETNEKLFF

v_gene: TRBV23-1
j_gene: TRBJ1-6
d_gene: TRBD1
abundance: .
CDR3nt: TGCGCCAGCAGTCATCCGGACAGGGGGCCTGATTCACCCCTCCACTTT
CDR3aa: CASSHPDRGPDSPLHF

v_gene: TRBV5-1
j_gene: TRBJ2-1
d_gene: TRBD2
abundance: .
CDR3nt: TGCGCCAGCAGCCGTGAAGCGACTAGCGAGGGGTTCTTC
CDR3aa: CASSREATSEGFF

v_gene: TRBV2
j_gene: TRBJ2-3
d_gene: TRBD2
abundance: .
CDR3nt: TGTGCCAGCAGTGTAGCTAGCGGGGTGGATACGCAGTATTTT
CDR3aa: CASSVASGVDTQYF

v_gene: TRBV4-1
j_gene: TRBJ1-2
d_gene: .
abundance: .
CDR3nt: TGCGCCAGCAGCCAAGACAGAGGACTCTATGGCTACACCTTC
CDR3aa: CASSQDRGLYGYTF

v_gene: TRBV11-3
j_gene: TRBJ2-5
d_gene: .
abundance: .
CDR3nt: TGTGCCAGCAGCTTAGGTGGACAACCCAAAGAGACCCAGTACTTC
CDR3aa: CASSLGGQPKETQYF

v_gene: TRBV28
j_gene: TRBJ2-2
d_gene: TRBD2
abundance: .
CDR3nt: TGTGCCACCCCTACCGAGCGGGGTAACACCGGGGAGCTGTTTTTT
CDR3aa: CATPTERGNTGELFF

v_gene: TRBV2
j_gene: TRBJ2-7
d_gene: .
abundance: .
CDR3nt: TGTGCCAGCAGTGGTCACCTGGGACTCCTCGAGCAGTACTTC
CDR3aa: CASSGHLGLLEQYF

v_gene: TRBV6-1
j_gene: TRBJ1-5
d_gene: .
abundance: .
CDR3nt: TGTGCCAGCAGTGATTCGGGGGTGAATCAGCCCCAGCATTTT
CDR3aa: CASSDSGVNQPQHF

v_gene: TRBV9
j_gene: TRBJ2-2
d_gene: TRBD2
abundance: .
CDR3nt: TGTGCCAGCAGCGACGACCCATTGACTAGCGGGGGGTCCGACGGGGAGCTGTTTTTT
CDR3aa: CASSDDPLTSGGSDGELFF

v_gene: TRBV11-2
j_gene: TRBJ1-1
d_gene: .
abundance: .
CDR3nt: TGTGCCAGCAGCCCAAGCGGGGGGTACACTGAAGCTTTCTTT
CDR3aa: CASSPSGGYTEAFF

v_gene: TRBV29-1
j_gene: TRBJ2-2
d_gene: TRBD1
abundance: .
CDR3nt: TGCAGCGTTACAGGGGGCGGTTACACCGGGGAGCTGTTTTTT
CDR3aa: CSVTGGGYTGELFF

v_gene: TRBV7-8
j_gene: TRBJ2-7
d_gene: .
abundance: once
CDR3nt: TGTGCCAGCAGCTGGCTCAGCGAGCAGTACTTC
CDR3aa: CASSWLSEQYF

v_gene: TRBV7-9
j_gene: TRBJ2-7
d_gene: .
abundance: .
CDR3nt: TGTGCCAGCAGCCTTCCGGCAGGGGCGCACTACGAGCAGTACTTC
CDR3aa: CASSLPAGAHYEQYF

v_gene: TRBV7-8
j_gene: TRBJ1-1
d_gene: .
abundance: .
CDR3nt: TGTGCCAGCAGCCCCCGAGTTGGGGGCCCTGAAGCTTTCTTT
CDR3aa: CASSPRVGGPEAFF

v_gene: TRBV19
j_gene: TRBJ1-1
d_gene: TRBD1
abundance: .
CDR3nt: TGTGCCAGTAGTAGGGGGACAGGGATGAACACTGAAGCTTTCTTT
CDR3aa: CASSRGTGMNTEAFF

v_gene: TRBV11-2
j_gene: TRBJ1-2
d_gene: .
abundance: .
CDR3nt: TGTGCCAGCAGCTCCACCTATGAATCTGACTATGGCTACACCTTC
CDR3aa: CASSSTYESDYGYTF

v_gene: TRBV10-3
j_gene: TRBJ1-5
d_gene: .
abundance: many
CDR3nt: TGTGCCATCAGTGATCGGAGCAACAATCAGCCCCAGCATTTT
CDR3aa: CAISDRSNNQPQHF

v_gene: TRBV9
j_gene: TRBJ2-1
d_gene: TRBD2
abundance: .
CDR3nt: TGTGCCAGCAGCGTCTCTAGCGGGGGCTCGTATGAGCAGTTCTTC
CDR3aa: CASSVSSGGSYEQFF